This TCR beta chain was found in a study of T cell changes during pregnancy in multiple sclerosis. Germline-derived CDR1 and CDR2 are GTSNPN and SVGIG (reference sequence). The CDR3 consists of 19 residues. V lost 1 base to trimming and J lost 3 bases; unmatched junction nucleotides: 17. Libraries were prepared by immunoSEQ multiplex PCR; TCRdb keeps only in-frame clonotypes and omits some of them. The data contain fewer than 45,000 clones, approximately 89% of them singletons. Sequenced here: CD4+ T cells from peripheral blood mononuclear cells, sampled after pregnancy. The source of this sequence is a female donor in good health, enrolled as a control in a pregnancy study. This chain links TRBV30 with TRBJ1-4, with 7 nucleotides matching TRBD1. In nucleotides, the CDR3 is TGTGCCTGGAGTGGAATATCAGGGGGGCTTTCTGTCTCTAATGAAAAACTGTTTTTT. Encoded protein: CAWSGISGGLSVSNEKLFF.